The sequence of this T cell receptor beta chain was determined in a study of blood T cell repertoires in COVID-19. In the study overall: The analysed material was cDNA or gDNA that came from T cells, B-cell-depleted T cells, or PBMCs.

Generated by immunoSEQ multiplex PCR, the TCRdb table keeps only in-frame clones and is missing some. The sample gives about 280,000 clones, roughly 87% of which show up once; around 0.9% is in the top ten. Germline loops: CDR1 SGHTA, CDR2 FQGTGA. The ends were cut back, 2 bases at V and 7 bases at J, with 9 bases in the middle. The CDR3 spans 13 residues. The clonotype was recovered from a woman in her 30s who had recovered from COVID-19. Material for sequencing was PBMCs or T cells enriched from blood (not recorded which). This chain connects TRBV7-3 to TRBJ2-1; tentatively, D is TRBD2 (5 bases). The CDR3 DNA is TGTGCCAGCAGCTTAGGGCTAGCAAATGAGCAGTTCTTC. Its translation: CASSLGLANEQFF.